The 21 T cell receptor beta chains reported below all come from one sample, sequenced in a study of T cells after yellow fever vaccination. TCRdb reprocessed the 5' RACE reads with MiXCR, giving one entry per CDR3 protein. The sample includes around 46,000 distinct CDR3 sequences, almost 7% of them seen just once. Specimen: CD8+ T cells not binding an NS4B(214-222) dextramer, sorted from PBMCs, collected 45 days after the yellow fever booster vaccination. The receptors here all came from a man aged 30 to 45 who received the YFV17D yellow fever vaccine.

This clonotype has ten or more counts. The CDR3 DNA reads as TGTGCCAGCAGCGCCCCCGGCTACAATGAGCAGTTCTTC. Encoded protein: CASSAPGYNEQFF. The chain has TRBV5-5 and TRBJ2-1; no clear D gene. This CDR3 is 13 amino acids long. Germline lookup yields CDR1 SGHKS and CDR2 YYEKEE (reference sequence). Between the trimmed V and J ends, which lost 4 bases and 3 bases, there was a span of 8 bases.

This clonotype is deemed medium-sized (0.01 to 0.1%). The chain uses TRBV15 and TRBJ2-7; the D is unclear. This CDR3 region has 13 residues. CDR1 is LNHNV and CDR2 is YYDKDF in the germline V gene (reference sequence). Trimming cost V 3 bases and J 2 bases, with 8 bases left between them. This CDR3 reads CATSSERTYEQYF. CDR3 nucleotide sequence: TGTGCCACCAGCAGTGAGCGAACCTACGAGCAGTACTTC.

This clonotype was picked up many times. The chain recombines TRBV11-2 with TRBJ1-1; D call uncertain. The V and J ends lost 5 bases and 1 base respectively, with 14 bases between them. CDR1 and CDR2 from the germline V gene are SGHAT and FQNNGV. The CDR3 is 15 amino acids. Written as DNA, the CDR3 is TGTGCCAGCAGCCGACCTGGGGAGGGGAACACTGAAGCTTTCTTT. Protein sequence: CASSRPGEGNTEAFF.

This clonotype occurred many times. The chain is built from TRBV20-1 and TRBJ2-7; D gene ambiguous. V was cut by 5 bases and J by 2 bases, with 10 bases left in between. The CDR3 is 12 amino acids. CDR1 and CDR2 from the germline V gene are DFQATT and SNEGSKA (reference sequence). CDR3 sequence reads: CSAQTETYEQYF. In DNA form, the CDR3 reads TGCAGTGCTCAAACTGAGACCTACGAGCAGTACTTC.

This clonotype was found many times. V and J are TRBV7-9 and TRBJ1-2, with unresolved D. Germline lookup yields CDR1 SEHNR and CDR2 FQNEAQ (reference sequence). This CDR3 is 11 amino acids long. Between the trimmed V and J ends, which lost 4 bases and 6 bases, there was a span of 6 bases. CDR3 coding DNA: TGTGCCAGCAGCTATGTTGATGGCTACACCTTC. Amino acid sequence: CASSYVDGYTF.

This clonotype was counted ten times or more. The chain is built from TRBV10-1 and TRBJ2-5, with 9 bases fitting TRBD1. V was clipped by 0 bases and J by 3 bases; unmatched bases: 2. The CDR3 sequence is 15 residues long. The germline gives CDR1 WNHNN, CDR2 SYGVQD (reference sequence). CDR3 in DNA: TGCGCCAGCAGTGAGTCAGGGACAGGGAAAGAGACCCAGTACTTC. Translation: CASSESGTGKETQYF.

This clonotype was counted many times. The CDR3 region has the DNA TGCAGCGCTTGGACAGGGGGCTGGACAGATACGCAGTATTTT. Protein sequence: CSAWTGGWTDTQYF. This rearrangement joins TRBV29-1 to TRBJ2-3, with 11 bases aligning to TRBD1. The J segment lost 3 bases and the V segment lost 7 bases, leaving 6 bases of the junction unmatched. Germline CDR1 and CDR2: SQVTM and ANQGSEA. CDR3 length: 14 residues.

This clonotype showed up many times. This sequence joins TRBV4-3 and TRBJ2-7; possible D gene TRBD2, 6 bases. Germline values: CDR1 LGHNA, CDR2 YSLEER. There are 13 residues in the CDR3. The V and J ends lost 2 bases and 5 bases respectively, with 10 bases between them. CDR3 loop: CASSQPGEDEQYF. CDR3 bases: TGCGCCAGCAGCCAACCCGGGGAGGACGAGCAGTACTTC.

This clonotype has a count of ten or more. This sequence joins TRBV6-5 and TRBJ2-5; a possible D gene is TRBD2 (6 bases). V shed 4 bases and J shed 7 bases, with 16 bases lying between them. Looked up from germline, CDR1 is MNHEY and CDR2 is SVGAGI. This CDR3 spans 14 amino acids. The CDR3 spells CASSFRGAGRTQYF. The CDR3 DNA sequence: TGTGCCAGCAGTTTTAGAGGGGCGGGGAGGACCCAGTACTTC.

This clonotype was counted ten times or more. J is TRBJ2-1 and V is TRBV12-3 or TRBV12-4, with no clear D. Trimming cost V 3 bases and J 3 bases, with 33 bases left between them. The CDR3 loop spans 22 amino acids. The CDR3 DNA is TGTGCCAGCAGTTTTGTTGTAAGTCCGCTTCGTGACAACCAAATTAACTACAATGAGCAGTTCTTC. Translated: CASSFVVSPLRDNQINYNEQFF.

This clonotype was observed many times. The rearrangement links TRBV6-2 or TRBV6-3 to TRBJ1-2, with D hard to call. V was clipped by 2 bases and J by 3 bases, with 16 bases between them. Germline values: CDR1 MNHEY, CDR2 SVGEGT. This CDR3 spans 16 amino acids. CDR3 DNA sequence: TGTGCCAGCAGTTACAGCGGTCACACGGGTGACTATGGCTACACCTTC. This translates into CASSYSGHTGDYGYTF.

In this sample, this clonotype turned up many times. The V call is TRBV9, the J call TRBJ2-5; D is perhaps TRBD1 or TRBD2 (5 bases each). The CDR3 extends over 15 amino acids. The germline V gene has CDR1 SGDLS and CDR2 YYNGEE. Between the trimmed V and J ends, which lost 0 bases and 4 bases, there was a span of 13 bases. CDR3 in DNA: TGTGCCAGCAGCGTAGGAGGGGCGTTGGGAGAGACCCAGTACTTC. This sequence encodes CASSVGGALGETQYF. Full variable domain (remainder filled in from reference TRBV9 and TRBJ2-5): DSGVTQTPKHLITATGQRVTLRCSPRSGDLSVYWYQQSLDQGLQFLIQYYNGEERAKGNILERFSAQQFPDLHSELNLSSLELGDSALYFCASSVGGALGETQYFGPGTRLLVL.

This clonotype was recorded at least ten times. The CDR3 reads CASSDLRDDEQYF. Written as DNA, the CDR3 is TGTGCCAGCAGTGACCTACGGGATGACGAGCAGTACTTC. The V gene is TRBV25-1, the J gene TRBJ2-7, with D possibly being TRBD2 (5 bases). CDR1 and CDR2 (germline): MGHDK, SYGVNS. This CDR3 contains 13 residues. The V end was cut by 3 bases, the J end by 5 bases, with 11 bases between.

Ten or more counts support this clonotype. J is TRBJ1-1 and V is TRBV6-1, with D unclear. CDR1 is MNHNS and CDR2 is SASEGT in the germline V gene. This CDR3 has 13 residues. V was pared by 2 bases and J by 6 bases, with 10 bases between. The CDR3 loop is CASSEMGLAEAFF. CDR3 DNA: TGTGCCAGCAGTGAAATGGGTTTGGCTGAAGCTTTCTTT.

V usage is TRBV13 and J usage is TRBJ2-1, with 10 bases that match TRBD2. The CDR3 has 17 amino acids. The ends lost 10 bases at V and 3 bases at J; junction bases unmatched: 15. Germline lookup yields CDR1 PRHDT and CDR2 FYEKMQ (reference sequence). As DNA, the CDR3 is TGTGCCACGAGGTATACTCTAGCGGGAGTGAACTACAATGAGCAGTTCTTC. It encodes CATRYTLAGVNYNEQFF.

This clonotype has more than one count but fewer than ten. V gene TRBV12-3 or TRBV12-4 combines with J gene TRBJ2-7, with TRBD1 as a possible D gene (5 bases). This CDR3 has 12 residues. The V end was cut by 8 bases, the J end by 9 bases, with 17 bases between. The CDR3 DNA follows: TGTGCCAGCGGAAGGACATACGATGGGCAGTACTTC. Translation: CASGRTYDGQYF.

This clonotype was counted at least ten times. This chain uses TRBV15 with TRBJ2-2, with D possibly called TRBD1 or TRBD2 (5 bases each). The V end was cut by 5 bases, the J end by 4 bases, with 23 bases between. This CDR3 is 18 amino acids long. The germline CDR1 and CDR2 sequences are LNHNV and YYDKDF (reference sequence). The CDR3 region is CATSQFRDRQRGTGELFF. CDR3 bases: TGTGCCACCAGCCAATTCCGGGACCGACAAAGGGGCACCGGGGAGCTGTTTTTT.

This clonotype was detected ten times or more. V and J are TRBV6-1 and TRBJ2-1; TRBD2 agrees at 7 bases. Germline V lookup: CDR1 MNHNS, CDR2 SASEGT. The CDR3 runs to 14 residues. Germline trimming cut 7 bases from V and 5 bases from J; bases unmatched to any gene: 8. The CDR3: CASILPGGHNEQFF. CDR3 coding DNA: TGTGCCAGCATCCTTCCGGGAGGACACAATGAGCAGTTCTTC.

This clonotype was seen repeatedly, ten times or more. V usage is TRBV11-2 and J usage is TRBJ2-7; 7 nucleotides agree with TRBD2. Germline V gene sequence: CDR1 SGHAT, CDR2 FQNNGV. V was pared by 4 bases and J by 4 bases, with 4 bases of the junction left unmatched. The CDR3 consists of 13 residues. CDR3 DNA: TGTGCCAGCAGCTCGGGACTACAATACGAGCAGTACTTC. Its translation: CASSSGLQYEQYF.

This clonotype was detected ten times or more. The V call is TRBV7-9, the J call TRBJ2-4; no reliable D call. Trimming took 0 bases from V and 5 from J, leaving 5 bases between them. The CDR3 has 13 residues. Germline V lookup: CDR1 SEHNR, CDR2 FQNEAQ (reference sequence). The CDR3 sequence is CASSLAAENIQYF. The CDR3 DNA sequence: TGTGCCAGCAGCTTAGCGGCTGAAAACATTCAGTACTTC.

The chain employs TRBV7-2 and TRBJ2-7, with no clear D. CDR1 SGHTA and CDR2 FQGNSA come from the germline V gene. This CDR3 has 12 residues. V shed 3 bases and J shed 2 bases, with 5 bases lying between them. The CDR3, as DNA: TGTGCCAGCAGCTTCAGTGCCTACGAGCAGTACTTC. Amino acids: CASSFSAYEQYF.